Here is one T cell receptor beta chain with its context. The antigen remains unidentified. Unique molecular identifiers were present on the cDNA, and a universal primer site came from template switching. One entry per CDR3 protein results from TCRdb running MiXCR on the 5' RACE reads. Of approximately 550,000 distinct CDR3 sequences in the sample, 20% to 25% were seen once. This entry is derived from a study of identical twins. Whole-study results and caveats: Researchers caution that invariant MAIT and iNKT cells could partly confound zero-insertion analyses. Abundant beta clonotypes from cord blood had fewer insertions, unlike memory repertoires, which showed none. Researchers reported weaker excess twin sharing in beta out-of-frame sequences.

This sample also belongs to another study, concerning yellow fever vaccine responses in identical twins.

The clonotype originates from a woman under 30 in good health. The sequenced material came from CD4+ T cells sorted from blood.

CDR3 loop: CASSLGDGLTYEQYF. For the CDR3, the DNA is TGTGCCAGCAGTTTAGGCGACGGATTGACCTACGAGCAGTACTTC. This chain links TRBV27 with TRBJ2-7; D is unresolved. The CDR3 has 15 residues. V was cut by 2 bases and J by 2 bases, with 13 bases left in between. The germline V gene has CDR1 MNHEY and CDR2 SMNVEV (reference sequence).